This T cell receptor beta chain was obtained from a study of cytomegalovirus exposure and HLA in healthy donors. Study findings and constraints: Roughly uniform sequencing depth across donors was assumed, possibly incorrectly. In a later analysis, at a false discovery rate of 0.05, 16,951 TCR beta sequences matched HLA alleles. Association of a missense DCLRE1C variant with TCR beta V- and J-gene trimming was reported in a later analysis. According to reports, the classifier identified cytomegalovirus status with high specificity and sensitivity.

A remark on this clone: Its specificity is unknown.

This CDR3 is 14 amino acids long. V lost 6 bases to trimming and J lost 8 bases, with 17 bases between them. Germline assignment: CDR1 WSHSY and CDR2 SAAADI. The study ran its PCR with 60 Vbeta and 13 Jbeta primers. The assay was immunoSEQ multiplex PCR, and TCRdb's table has in-frame clones only and misses some. This sample has roughly 160,000 clones, with around four fifths found just once. J is TRBJ2-1 and V is TRBV10-2; D is unresolved. Sequencing input: PBMCs. The sequence was obtained from a man younger than 40 in good health and CMV-seronegative. As DNA, the CDR3 is TGCGCCAGCAGAATAGTAAACGAGGTCGATGAGCAGTTCTTC. It translates to CASRIVNEVDEQFF.